These 8 T cell receptor beta chains were sequenced from one sample in a study of CD8+ T cells in alopecia areata. RNA was extracted and reverse transcribed into cDNA as the sequencing template. Sequencing was performed with immunoSEQ multiplex PCR; in TCRdb, only in-frame clones are kept and a portion is missing. The table lists roughly 200,000 clones, around 50% of them singletons. Specimen: CD8+ T cells sorted from blood. These receptors originate from a human donor in good health.

This clone appeared a few times. This rearrangement joins TRBV7-9 to TRBJ1-5; perhaps TRBD1 as D (6 bases). Deletions cut 5 bases from V and 11 bases from J, with 13 bases between. From germline, CDR1 is SEHNR and CDR2 FQNEAQ (reference sequence). The CDR3 loop spans 12 amino acids. The CDR3 sequence is CASSVSPGAQHF. The CDR3 DNA follows: TGTGCCAGCAGCGTATCACCAGGGGCCCAGCATTTT.

This chain joins TRBV4-1 and TRBJ1-1; the D is unclear. The CDR3 is made up of 17 amino acids. Germline V CDR1 and CDR2: MGHRA, YSYEKL. Trimming removed 0 bases from V and 0 bases from J, with 14 bases in between. CDR3 sequence reads: CASSQDSGRLMNTEAFF. For the CDR3, the DNA is TGCGCCAGCAGCCAAGATAGCGGGCGGCTGATGAACACTGAAGCTTTCTTT.

This clone was found a few times. This chain links TRBV7-9 with TRBJ2-7; 12 bases map to TRBD2. V gave up 4 bases and J gave up 2 bases; unmatched junction bases: 3. This CDR3 is built from 15 residues. The germline V gene encodes CDR1 SEHNR and CDR2 FQNEAQ (reference sequence). The CDR3 here is CASSSTSGGTYEQYF. The DNA for the CDR3 is TGTGCCAGCAGCTCGACTAGCGGGGGTACCTACGAGCAGTACTTC.

The chain links TRBV23-1 to TRBJ2-2, with 10 bases lining up with TRBD2. TRBV23-1 is sorted into the ORF group, with uncertain function. CDR3 length equals 16 residues. Trimming took 3 bases from V and 3 from J; bases not matched to a gene: 4. The DNA of the CDR3 is TGCGCCAGCAGTCACCTTCTAGCGGGGGACACCGGGGAGCTGTTTTTT. This codes for CASSHLLAGDTGELFF.

The chain has TRBV7-8 and TRBJ2-2; a possible D gene is TRBD2 (5 bases). From germline, CDR1 is SGHVS and CDR2 FQNEAQ. The CDR3 spans 12 residues. V was cut by 8 bases and J by 4 bases, with 8 bases left in between. The CDR3 sequence: CASAEGTGELFF. The CDR3 DNA reads TGTGCCAGCGCCGAGGGCACCGGGGAGCTGTTTTTT.

The chain has TRBV9 and TRBJ1-6; D is undetermined. This CDR3 is 14 amino acids long. From germline, CDR1 is SGDLS and CDR2 YYNGEE. The V end lost 0 bases, the J end lost 7 bases, and 8 bases lay between the germline ends. This CDR3 is CASSVGGTNSPLHF. As DNA, the CDR3 is TGTGCCAGCAGCGTAGGGGGTACCAATTCACCCCTCCACTTT.

The V call is TRBV4-1, the J call TRBJ1-2; 10 bases are shared with TRBD1. V shed 4 bases, J shed 7 bases, and the junction held 3 bases outside the gene matches. CDR1 and CDR2 from the germline V gene are MGHRA and YSYEKL. The CDR3 is 13 amino acids. The CDR3 sequence is CASSRQGAGGYTF. The DNA for the CDR3 is TGCGCCAGCAGCCGACAGGGGGCAGGTGGCTACACCTTC.

The V and J genes are TRBV29-1 and TRBJ2-6; 7 nucleotides line up with TRBD1. V lost 4 bases, J lost 1 base, and 4 bases stayed unmatched. CDR1 is SQVTM and CDR2 is ANQGSEA in the germline V gene. This CDR3 contains 15 residues. CDR3 bases: TGCAGCGTTGCCCTACAGGGGTCTGGGGCCAACGTCCTGACTTTC. Amino acids: CSVALQGSGANVLTF.